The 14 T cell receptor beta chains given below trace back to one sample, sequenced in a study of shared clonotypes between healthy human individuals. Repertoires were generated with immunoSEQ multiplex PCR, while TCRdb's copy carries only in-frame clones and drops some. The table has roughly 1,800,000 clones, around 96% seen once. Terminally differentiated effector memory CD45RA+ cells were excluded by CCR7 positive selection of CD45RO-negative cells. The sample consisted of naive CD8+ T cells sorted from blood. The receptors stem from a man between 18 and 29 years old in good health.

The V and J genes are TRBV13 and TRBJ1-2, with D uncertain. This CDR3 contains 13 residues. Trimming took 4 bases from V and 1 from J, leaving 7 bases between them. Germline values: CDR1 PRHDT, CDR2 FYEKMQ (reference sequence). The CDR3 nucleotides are TGTGCCAGCAGCTATGACGGTAACTATGGCTACACCTTC. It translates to CASSYDGNYGYTF. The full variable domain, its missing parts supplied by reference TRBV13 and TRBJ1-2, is AAGVIQSPRHLIKEKRETATLKCYPIPRHDTVYWYQQGPGQDPQFLISFYEKMQSDKGSIPDRFSAQQFSDYHSELNMSSLELGDSALYFCASSYDGNYGYTFGSGTRLTVV.

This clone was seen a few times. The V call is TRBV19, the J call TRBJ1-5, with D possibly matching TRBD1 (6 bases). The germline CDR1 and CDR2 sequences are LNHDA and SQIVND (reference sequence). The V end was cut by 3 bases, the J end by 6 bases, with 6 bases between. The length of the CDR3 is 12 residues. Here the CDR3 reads CASSMGAQPQHF. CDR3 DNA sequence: TGTGCCAGTAGTATGGGGGCTCAGCCCCAGCATTTT.

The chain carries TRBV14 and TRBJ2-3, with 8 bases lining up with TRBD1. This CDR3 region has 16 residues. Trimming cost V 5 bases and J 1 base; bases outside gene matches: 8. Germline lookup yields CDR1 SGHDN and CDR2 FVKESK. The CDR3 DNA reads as TGTGCCAGCAGCGCGCATCTGACAGGGGGCACAGATACGCAGTATTTT. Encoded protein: CASSAHLTGGTDTQYF.

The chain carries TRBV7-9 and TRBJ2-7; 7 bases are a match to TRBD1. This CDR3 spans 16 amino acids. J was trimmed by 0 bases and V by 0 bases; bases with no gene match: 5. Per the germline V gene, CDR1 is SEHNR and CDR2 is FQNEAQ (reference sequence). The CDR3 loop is CASSLAVDRSSYEQYF. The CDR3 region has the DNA TGTGCCAGCAGCTTAGCCGTGGACAGGAGCTCCTACGAGCAGTACTTC.

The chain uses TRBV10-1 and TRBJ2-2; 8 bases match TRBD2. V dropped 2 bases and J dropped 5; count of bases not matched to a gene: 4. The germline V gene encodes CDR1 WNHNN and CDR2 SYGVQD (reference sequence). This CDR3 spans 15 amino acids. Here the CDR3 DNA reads TGCGCCAGCAGTGAGAGACTAGCGCCGACCGGGGAGCTGTTTTTT. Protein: CASSERLAPTGELFF.

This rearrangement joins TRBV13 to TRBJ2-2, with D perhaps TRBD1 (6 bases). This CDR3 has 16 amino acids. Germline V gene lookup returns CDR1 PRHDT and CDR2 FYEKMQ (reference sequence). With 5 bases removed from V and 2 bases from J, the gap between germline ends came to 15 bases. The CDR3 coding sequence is TGTGCCAGCAGCGCCCGGACAGCGACTAACACCGGGGAGCTGTTTTTT. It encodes CASSARTATNTGELFF.

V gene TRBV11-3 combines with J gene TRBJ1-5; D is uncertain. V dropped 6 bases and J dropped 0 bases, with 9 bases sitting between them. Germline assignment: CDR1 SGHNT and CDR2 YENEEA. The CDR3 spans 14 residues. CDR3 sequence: CASSSVGSNQPQHF. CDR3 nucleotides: TGTGCCAGCAGTTCGGTGGGTAGCAATCAGCCCCAGCATTTT.

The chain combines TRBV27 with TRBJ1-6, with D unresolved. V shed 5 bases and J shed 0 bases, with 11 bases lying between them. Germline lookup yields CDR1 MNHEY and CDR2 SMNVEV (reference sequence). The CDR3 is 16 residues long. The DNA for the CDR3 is TGTGCCAGCAGTACGGAGACTAGCTCCTATAATTCACCCCTCCACTTT. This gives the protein CASSTETSSYNSPLHF.

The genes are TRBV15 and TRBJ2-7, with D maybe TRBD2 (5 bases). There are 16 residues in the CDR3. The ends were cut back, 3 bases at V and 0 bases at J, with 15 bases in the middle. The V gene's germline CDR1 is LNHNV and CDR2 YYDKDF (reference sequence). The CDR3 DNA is TGTGCCACCAGCAGTCCGGGATCAACTTTCTCCTACGAGCAGTACTTC. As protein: CATSSPGSTFSYEQYF.

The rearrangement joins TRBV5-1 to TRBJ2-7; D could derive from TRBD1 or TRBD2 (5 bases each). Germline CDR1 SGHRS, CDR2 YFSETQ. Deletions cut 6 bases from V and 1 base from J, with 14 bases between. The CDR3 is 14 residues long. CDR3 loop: CASNAGTSSYEQYF. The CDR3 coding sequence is TGCGCCAGCAATGCAGGGACGTCGTCCTACGAGCAGTACTTC.

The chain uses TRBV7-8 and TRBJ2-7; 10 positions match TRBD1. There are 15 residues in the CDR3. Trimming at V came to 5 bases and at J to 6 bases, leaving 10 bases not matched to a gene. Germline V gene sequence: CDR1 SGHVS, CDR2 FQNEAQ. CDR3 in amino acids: CASSQPGQGIFEQYF. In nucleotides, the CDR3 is TGTGCCAGCAGCCAACCGGGACAGGGGATTTTCGAGCAGTACTTC.

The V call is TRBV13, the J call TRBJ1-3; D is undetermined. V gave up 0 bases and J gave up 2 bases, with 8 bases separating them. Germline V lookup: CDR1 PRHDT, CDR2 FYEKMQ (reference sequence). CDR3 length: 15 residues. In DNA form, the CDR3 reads TGTGCCAGCAGCTTAGGCCGGTCAGCTGGAAACACCATATATTTT. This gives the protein CASSLGRSAGNTIYF.

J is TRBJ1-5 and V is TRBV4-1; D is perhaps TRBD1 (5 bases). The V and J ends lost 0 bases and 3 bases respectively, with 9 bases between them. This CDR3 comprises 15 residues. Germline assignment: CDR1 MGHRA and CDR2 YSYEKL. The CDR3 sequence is CASSQEGLINQPQHF. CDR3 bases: TGCGCCAGCAGCCAAGAGGGGCTTATCAATCAGCCCCAGCATTTT.

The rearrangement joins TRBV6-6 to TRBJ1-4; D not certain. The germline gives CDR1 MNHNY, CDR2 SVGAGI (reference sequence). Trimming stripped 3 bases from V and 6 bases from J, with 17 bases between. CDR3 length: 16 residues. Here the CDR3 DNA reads TGTGCCAGCAGTTATTTGGTGCCGGGGAGGGATGAAAAACTGTTTTTT. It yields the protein CASSYLVPGRDEKLFF.